The rows below give T cell receptor beta chains drawn from one sample of a study of control samples from healthy donors and cancer patients. TCRdb's copy holds only in-frame clones and misses some; the assay was immunoSEQ multiplex PCR. The top ten hold roughly 2.5% of the sample, which has about 120,000 clones, approximately 90% seen once. The sequenced material came from blood. The source is a woman aged 65 to 85 in good health. CDR3s include the opening cysteine and the closing phenylalanine or tryptophan. A D gene is named only where the DNA matches it firmly. A clone size is listed for some rows: how often the clone was seen (once, few, many), or a class if it is expanded.

d_call	j_call	v_call	clone_size	cdr3_aa	cdr3_nt
-	TRBJ1-4	TRBV10-2	-	CASSELRGAPNEKLFF	TGCGCCAGCAGTGAGCTTCGGGGGGCGCCTAATGAAAAACTGTTTTTT
TRBD1	TRBJ1-4	TRBV4-2	-	CASSRDRDRGEKLFF	TGTGCCAGCAGCCGGGACCGGGACAGGGGAGAAAAACTGTTTTTT
-	TRBJ1-1	TRBV7-9	-	CASSLQGTTEAFF	TGTGCCAGCAGCTTACAGGGGACGACTGAAGCTTTCTTT
-	TRBJ1-2	TRBV25-1	-	CASSAHRTRVSGYTF	TGTGCCAGCAGTGCCCACCGGACGCGGGTGTCGGGCTACACCTTC
-	TRBJ2-5	TRBV6-6	few	CASSPDRARGETQYF	TGTGCCAGCAGTCCAGACAGGGCCCGGGGGGAGACCCAGTACTTC
TRBD1	TRBJ1-3	TRBV4-2	-	CASSQDRDRSSSGNTIYF	TGTGCCAGCAGCCAAGACCGGGACAGGTCGAGCTCTGGAAACACCATATATTTT
-	TRBJ1-2	TRBV3-1/TRBV3-2	once	CASSQDGQRGYTF	TGTGCCAGCAGCCAAGACGGACAGCGGGGCTACACCTTC
-	TRBJ1-1	TRBV6-4	-	CASRERENTEAFF	TGTGCCAGCAGGGAACGGGAGAACACTGAAGCTTTCTTT
-	TRBJ2-3	TRBV7-8	-	CASSLYGGLGDTQYF	TGTGCCAGCAGCTTATATGGAGGACTCGGAGATACGCAGTATTTT
-	TRBJ2-5	TRBV19	-	CASSIIGAGETQYF	TGTGCCAGTAGTATCATCGGGGCTGGGGAGACCCAGTACTTC
TRBD1	TRBJ1-2	TRBV5-3	-	CATFGQGGLTF	TGTGCCACCTTCGGACAGGGGGGTCTCACCTTC
TRBD1	TRBJ2-7	TRBV5-1	-	CASSSETTGQGEQYF	TGCGCCAGCAGCTCCGAAACTACGGGACAGGGCGAGCAGTACTTC
-	TRBJ1-5	TRBV9	-	CASSRGGGNQPQHF	TGTGCCAGCAGCAGGGGAGGGGGCAATCAGCCCCAGCATTTT
-	TRBJ1-6	TRBV2	few	CASSAEGNNSPLHF	TGTGCCAGCAGTGCGGAAGGGAATAATTCACCCCTCCACTTT
TRBD1	TRBJ2-7	TRBV2	once	CASSRDREYEQYF	TGTGCCAGCAGCAGGGACAGGGAGTACGAGCAGTACTTC
-	TRBJ2-1	TRBV6-4	-	CASSEESGTVYNEQFF	TGTGCCAGCAGTGAAGAAAGCGGGACAGTTTACAATGAGCAGTTCTTC
TRBD1	TRBJ1-2	TRBV6-6	-	CASRWDRDGYTF	TGTGCCAGCAGATGGGACAGGGACGGCTACACCTTC
TRBD2	TRBJ2-1	TRBV5-1	once	CASSLASSSGGADEQFF	TGCGCCAGCAGCTTGGCCTCTTCTAGCGGGGGGGCGGATGAGCAGTTCTTC
-	TRBJ1-1	TRBV6-5	-	CATSPVRDTEAFF	TGTGCCACCTCGCCAGTCCGGGACACTGAAGCTTTCTTT
TRBD1	TRBJ2-7	TRBV15	-	CATSSVTGGYEQYF	TGTGCCACCAGCAGTGTCACAGGGGGCTACGAGCAGTACTTC
-	TRBJ2-2	TRBV24-1	-	CATSDPGTGTGELFF	TGTGCCACCAGTGATCCAGGGACGGGAACCGGGGAGCTGTTTTTT
TRBD1	TRBJ2-7	TRBV6-5	-	CASSYVRDRGSYEQYF	TGTGCCAGCAGTTACGTTAGGGACAGGGGATCCTACGAGCAGTACTTC
-	TRBJ2-7	TRBV5-1	-	CASSLGLRDTLHEQYF	TGCGCCAGCAGCTTGGGGCTCCGGGACACCCTACACGAGCAGTACTTC
-	TRBJ2-5	TRBV11-1	-	CASSNGVGISQETQYF	TGTGCCAGCAGCAACGGGGTGGGAATATCCCAAGAGACCCAGTACTTC
-	TRBJ2-6	TRBV4-3	-	CASSQESSGSGANVLTF	TGCGCCAGCAGCCAAGAGAGTTCGGGCTCTGGGGCCAACGTCCTGACTTTC
-	TRBJ1-2	TRBV18	-	CASSPPGGIYGYTF	TGTGCCAGCTCACCACCGGGTGGGATCTATGGCTACACCTTC
-	TRBJ1-2	TRBV5-4	-	CASSFGTQDHGYTF	TGTGCCAGCAGCTTTGGGACACAGGACCATGGCTACACCTTC
-	TRBJ2-5	TRBV20-1	-	CSASWQAETQYF	TGCAGTGCTAGTTGGCAGGCGGAGACCCAGTACTTC
TRBD2	TRBJ2-7	TRBV6-1	-	CASSEYQRGTGEQYF	TGTGCCAGCAGTGAATATCAGCGGGGGACGGGGGAGCAGTACTTC